The 9 T cell receptor beta chains reported below all come from one sample, sequenced in a study of T cell responses to AZD1222 COVID-19 vaccine. The method was immunoSEQ multiplex PCR; TCRdb's version includes in-frame clones alone and lacks a portion of them. The sample lists about 270,000 clones, roughly 93% seen once, with roughly 0.5% in the top ten. The sample in question was peripheral blood, obtained 28 days after the second AZD1222 dose. These receptors were obtained from an adult who received the AZD1222 COVID-19 vaccine.

This clone was observed a single time. This chain joins TRBV6-5 and TRBJ1-1; D ambiguous. Germline V gene lookup returns CDR1 MNHEY and CDR2 SVGAGI. V was shortened by 1 base and J by 10 bases, with 13 bases between the two germline ends. The CDR3 is made up of 13 amino acids. CDR3 amino acids: CASSYLAQGVAFF. The CDR3 DNA follows: TGTGCCAGCAGTTACTTGGCACAAGGCGTAGCTTTCTTT.

This CDR3 reads CASSQDTNYGYTF. CDR3 sequence (DNA): TGTGCCAGCAGCCAGGATACAAATTATGGCTACACCTTC. The chain carries TRBV14 and TRBJ1-2, with D hard to call. Looked up from germline, CDR1 is SGHDN and CDR2 is FVKESK. The CDR3 length is 13 residues. Trimming shortened V by 3 bases and J by 5 bases, and 10 bases separated the two germline ends. Drawing the rest from reference TRBV14 and TRBJ1-2, the complete variable domain is EAGVTQFPSHSVIEKGQTVTLRCDPISGHDNLYWYRRVMGKEIKFLLHFVKESKQDESGMPNNRFLAERTGGTYSTLKVQPAELEDSGVYFCASSQDTNYGYTFGSGTRLTVV.

The gene calls are TRBV28 and TRBJ2-7, with D tentatively TRBD1 (6 bases). V was cut by 6 bases and J by 2 bases, with 11 bases left in between. The germline gives CDR1 MDHEN, CDR2 SYDVKM. There are 13 residues in the CDR3. For the CDR3, the DNA is TGTGCCAGCAGACTCGACAGGCCCTACGAGCAGTACTTC. It translates to CASRLDRPYEQYF.

This chain uses TRBV19 with TRBJ2-3, with no clear D. Germline V gives CDR1 LNHDA, CDR2 SQIVND (reference sequence). V dropped 7 bases and J dropped 1 base, with 12 bases sitting between them. CDR3 length: 14 residues. CDR3 sequence: CASTDRGGTDTQYF. The CDR3 DNA sequence: TGTGCCAGTACTGATAGAGGCGGCACAGATACGCAGTATTTT.

V is TRBV7-2 and J is TRBJ1-5, with D possibly matching TRBD1 (6 bases). The germline V gene encodes CDR1 SGHTA and CDR2 FQGNSA. V was shortened by 1 base and J by 3 bases, with 10 bases between the two germline ends. This CDR3 is built from 15 residues. In DNA, the CDR3 is TGTGCCAGCAGCTTAGACAGGGCGGCCAATCAGCCCCAGCATTTT. This gives the protein CASSLDRAANQPQHF. The full variable domain, completed using reference TRBV7-2 and TRBJ1-5, is GAGVSQSPSNKVTEKGKDVELRCDPISGHTALYWYRQSLGQGLEFLIYFQGNSAPDKSGLPSDRFSAERTGGSVSTLTIQRTQQEDSAVYLCASSLDRAANQPQHFGDGTRLSIL.

The chain has TRBV14 and TRBJ1-1; D possibly corresponds to TRBD1 (6 bases). With 4 bases removed from V and 4 bases from J, the gap between germline ends came to 13 bases. CDR1 SGHDN and CDR2 FVKESK come from the germline V gene. This CDR3 spans 14 amino acids. The CDR3 DNA is TGTGCCAGCAGCCCGTTCAGGGGAGGCACTGAAGCTTTCTTT. As protein: CASSPFRGGTEAFF. Full variable domain (remainder filled in from reference TRBV14 and TRBJ1-1): EAGVTQFPSHSVIEKGQTVTLRCDPISGHDNLYWYRRVMGKEIKFLLHFVKESKQDESGMPNNRFLAERTGGTYSTLKVQPAELEDSGVYFCASSPFRGGTEAFFGQGTRLTVV.

This chain joins TRBV10-3 and TRBJ1-2; D remains ambiguous. The V end lost 0 bases, the J end lost 8 bases, and 10 bases lay between the germline ends. CDR1 is ENHRY and CDR2 is SYGVKD in the germline V gene. The CDR3 is 13 residues long. CDR3: CAISESDGRGYTF. The CDR3 nucleotides are TGTGCCATCAGTGAGTCTGACGGTCGAGGCTACACCTTC.

The chain combines TRBV7-3 with TRBJ1-2; tentatively, D is TRBD1 (6 bases). The ends were cut back, 5 bases at V and 14 bases at J, with 18 bases in the middle. Per germline, CDR1 SGHTA and CDR2 FQGTGA. The CDR3 totals 12 residues. CDR3 residues: CASSRPPGAVTF. DNA of the CDR3: TGTGCCAGCAGCCGCCCCCCAGGGGCCGTGACCTTC. The full variable domain, completed using reference TRBV7-3 and TRBJ1-2, is GAGVSQTPSNKVTEKGKYVELRCDPISGHTALYWYRQSLGQGPEFLIYFQGTGAADDSGLPNDRFFAVRPEGSVSTLKIQRTERGDSAVYLCASSRPPGAVTFGSGTRLTVV.

The J gene is TRBJ2-5, the V gene TRBV11-1; D is ambiguous. Germline V gene data show CDR1 as SGHAT and CDR2 as FQDESV (reference sequence). CDR3 length: 15 residues. Trimming pared 0 bases from V and 2 bases from J, leaving 10 bases between. CDR3 residues: CASSLAAERQETQYF. The CDR3 region has the DNA TGTGCCAGCAGCTTAGCGGCAGAAAGACAAGAGACCCAGTACTTC.